The present entry profiles one T cell receptor (beta chain) with its context. What this receptor recognizes is not known. No clone much larger than this one lies a single base away; base qualities are absent. Data came from an Illumina NovaSeq 6000. cDNA libraries for TCRalpha and TCRbeta were prepared by 5'RACE using constant-segment primers, with sample barcodes and unique molecular identifiers added. Trizol reagent was used to extract RNA from every sample. Library amplification was performed in two PCR steps, and a second sample barcode and Illumina TruSeq adapters were introduced in the second step. Libraries were sequenced on an Illumina NovaSeq with 2 x 150 bp paired-end reads. The paper's data handling went like this. The reads were demultiplexed and collapsed into UMI-guided consensus sequences using migec v1.2.7. Using mixcr v2.1.11, the UMI consensuses were aligned to TRA and TRB V and J templates and assembled into clonotypes. A clonotype was counted as expanded or contracted only if both edgeR and NoisET called the change significant, with noise models trained on biological replicates. edgeR calls used a false discovery rate-adjusted p below 0.01 and a log2 fold-change threshold of 1. As an exploratory analysis of dynamics, max-normalized trajectories of the 1000 most abundant clonotypes were examined by PCA with hierarchical clustering. Separately sequenced CD4+ and CD8+ repertoires were used to assign the CD4 or CD8 phenotype of responding clones. The public reads were reprocessed in TCRdb via fastp at Q25 and MiXCR, keeping in-frame beta chains. Rows are combined by CDR3 protein, so each entry shows the most common genes and DNA. TCRdb, rather than the study authors, made the V and J calls. The sample table holds 400,000 or so distinct CDR3 sequences, of which around 21% were seen once. The top ten clones comprise roughly an eighth of the sample.

PBMCs were isolated by Ficoll-Paque density gradient centrifugation. The data were taken from a study of T-cell memory formation after mild COVID-19 (dated by TCRdb to the early 2020s). With regard to the full study: Most TCR sequence clusters were specific to one of the two donors. T-cell clones expanding and contracting after mild COVID-19 in a couple of donors were tracked by longitudinal TCRalpha and TCRbeta repertoire sequencing. Two young, previously healthy adult volunteers, one female and one male, were included in the cohort. Study-wide findings and limitations: The study covered only a couple of mild cases, and larger cohorts including severe cases with pre-infection samples were considered necessary. SARS-CoV-2 specificity was not confirmed for the second-wave clones peaking on day 37. Balanced CD4/CD8 phenotypes were observed for clones contracting from day 15 to 85, whereas a bias towards CD4+ was observed for a second wave of clones expanding from day 15 to 37. Contracting CD4+ clones were found mainly in CM and EM memory subsets, while CD8+ clones were enriched in EMRA. Some responding clones were detected in pre-infection memory, suggesting pre-existing cross-reactive memory T cells joined the SARS-CoV-2 response.

The CDR3 runs 14 amino acids, cysteine and phenylalanine included. The DNA shown is the 42-base CDR3, in frame from base 1. The germline V gene gives CDR1 as SQVTM and CDR2 as ANQGSEA. After removal of 3 bases from V and 6 bases from J, the junction retains 9 bases not matched to a gene. The sample taken for sequencing was PBMCs or a T cell subset sorted from them (not recorded which). The TCR was taken from an adult woman who had mild COVID-19 (a few samples of this study predate the infection). The sample titles of this study are shuffled in the database, so cell type and time point are left out; the donor was told from shared clones. The chain was built from TRBV29-1 and TRBJ2-3; 7 of the junction bases match TRBD2. The nucleotide sequence is given as TGCAGCGTTGACCCCCGGGAGGCCACGGATACGCAGTATTTT. It codes for CSVDPREATDTQYF.